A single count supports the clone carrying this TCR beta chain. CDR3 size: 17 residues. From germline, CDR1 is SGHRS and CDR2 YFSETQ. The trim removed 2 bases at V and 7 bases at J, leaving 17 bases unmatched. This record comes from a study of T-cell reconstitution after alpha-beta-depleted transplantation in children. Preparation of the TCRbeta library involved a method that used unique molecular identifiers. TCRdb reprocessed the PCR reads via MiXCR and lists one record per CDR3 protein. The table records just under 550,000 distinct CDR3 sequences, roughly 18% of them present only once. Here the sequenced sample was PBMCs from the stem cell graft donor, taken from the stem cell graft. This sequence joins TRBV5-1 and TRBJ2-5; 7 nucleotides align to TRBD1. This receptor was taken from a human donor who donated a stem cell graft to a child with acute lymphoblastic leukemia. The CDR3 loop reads CASSFQTGPGLLGTQYF. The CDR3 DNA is TGCGCCAGCAGCTTCCAGACAGGGCCGGGGCTTTTGGGGACCCAGTACTTC.